The 30 T cell receptor beta chains presented below share a single source sample, sequenced in a study of T cell responses to AZD1222 COVID-19 vaccine. Repertoires were generated with immunoSEQ multiplex PCR, while TCRdb's copy carries only in-frame clones and drops some. Of about 150,000 clones in the sample, around 92% were seen once. Sequenced here: peripheral blood, sampled on day 0 of AZD1222 vaccination. The receptors were sampled from an adult in good health.

This chain connects TRBV11-2 to TRBJ2-3, with a possible D match to TRBD2 (6 bases). CDR3 size: 17 residues. In germline, CDR1 is SGHAT, CDR2 FQNNGV. Trimming pared 3 bases from V and 2 bases from J, leaving 18 bases between. The CDR3 here is CASSLSYQDYITDTQYF. The CDR3 region has the DNA TGTGCCAGCAGCTTGAGTTATCAGGACTACATCACAGATACGCAGTATTTT.

The chain carries TRBV5-1 and TRBJ2-1, with no clear D. V was pared by 5 bases and J by 6 bases, with 12 bases between. CDR3 size: 13 residues. Germline CDR1 is SGHRS and CDR2 is YFSETQ. The CDR3, as DNA: TGCGCCAGCAGTGGGATCGTTAGCAATGAGCAGTTCTTC. It encodes CASSGIVSNEQFF.

This sequence joins TRBV5-4 and TRBJ2-5; TRBD1 matches at 10 bases. This CDR3 is built from 16 residues. With V trimmed by 6 bases and J by 0 bases, 8 bases remained unmatched. Germline CDR1 is SGHNT and CDR2 is YYREEE (reference sequence). CDR3: CASNPGGQGYQETQYF. The CDR3 DNA sequence: TGTGCCAGCAACCCGGGGGGACAGGGGTACCAAGAGACCCAGTACTTC.

The V and J genes are TRBV21-1 and TRBJ2-3. TRBV21-1 is noted as a pseudogene. The CDR3 has 16 residues. DNA for the CDR3: TGTGCCAGCTCCGGGGCAGGGGGGGATAGCACAGATACGCAGTATTTT. Its protein product is CASSGAGGDSTDTQYF.

V gene TRBV5-5 combines with J gene TRBJ2-7; 8 nucleotides agree with TRBD1. This CDR3 spans 16 amino acids. With 2 bases clipped from V and 3 bases from J, the junction kept 10 bases outside the gene matches. The germline V gene has CDR1 SGHKS and CDR2 YYEKEE (reference sequence). CDR3 protein: CASSFRADRAIYEQYF. The CDR3 coding sequence is TGTGCCAGCAGCTTCCGAGCGGACAGGGCGATCTACGAGCAGTACTTC.

This clone was observed a handful of times. The chain joins TRBV5-1 to TRBJ2-1, with D hard to call. V lost 1 base and J lost 16, with 12 bases in between. Germline CDR1 SGHRS, CDR2 YFSETQ. CDR3 length: 11 amino acids. CDR3: CASSLSQIRFF. CDR3 in DNA: TGCGCCAGCAGCTTGTCCCAGATTAGATTCTTC.

V usage is TRBV18 and J usage is TRBJ1-2, with 8 bases identical to TRBD1. This CDR3 region has 15 residues. Trimming cost V 0 bases and J 4 bases; bases outside gene matches: 4. Germline CDR1 is KGHSH and CDR2 is LQKENI. CDR3 nucleotides: TGTGCCAGCTCACCACCGGACAGGGTGGCCTATGGCTACACCTTC. Protein product: CASSPPDRVAYGYTF.

CDR3 in DNA: TGTGCCAGCAGCTTAGAAATAGATACGCAGTATTTT. Its translation is CASSLEIDTQYF. The chain recombines TRBV7-8 with TRBJ2-3; no clear D. V lost 1 base, J lost 5 bases, and 4 bases lay in between. Germline loops: CDR1 SGHVS, CDR2 FQNEAQ. The CDR3 contains 12 residues.

This clone showed up just once. The rearrangement joins TRBV4-3 to TRBJ2-7; the D gene could be TRBD1 or TRBD2 (6 bases each). The CDR3 contains 17 residues. The germline V and J ends were trimmed by 0 bases and 2 bases, with 17 bases remaining between them. Germline V gene lookup returns CDR1 LGHNA and CDR2 YSLEER. The CDR3 region has the DNA TGCGCCAGCAGCCAAGATTCGGGCAGGGGAGGTCCCTACGAGCAGTACTTC. It codes for CASSQDSGRGGPYEQYF.

V and J are TRBV18 and TRBJ1-2; D is uncertain. This CDR3 spans 18 amino acids. The ends were cut back, 2 bases at V and 6 bases at J, with 25 bases in the middle. Germline V CDR1 and CDR2: KGHSH, LQKENI. In DNA, the CDR3 is TGTGCCAGCTCACCAATGTTGGGCCTGGGTAGCGCTGGGAATGGCTACACCTTC. Encoded protein: CASSPMLGLGSAGNGYTF.

The chain joins TRBV2 to TRBJ2-3; tentative D call: TRBD2 (5 bases). V was trimmed by 3 bases and J by 4 bases, leaving 11 bases between them. The CDR3 loop spans 14 amino acids. Germline assignment: CDR1 SNHLY and CDR2 FYNNEI. The CDR3 spells CASSDSSGSDTQYF. In DNA form, the CDR3 reads TGTGCCAGCAGTGATAGCTCGGGGTCAGATACGCAGTATTTT.

This sequence joins TRBV7-3 and TRBJ2-3; D gene unclear. Germline CDR1 and CDR2: SGHTA and FQGTGA. This CDR3 has 11 amino acids. The V and J ends lost 3 bases and 5 bases respectively, with 3 bases between them. The CDR3 reads CASSFGDTQYF. CDR3 DNA sequence: TGTGCCAGCAGCTTCGGAGATACGCAGTATTTT.

This chain links TRBV19 with TRBJ2-6, with a tentative D call TRBD1 (6 bases). Per the germline V gene, CDR1 is LNHDA and CDR2 is SQIVND (reference sequence). V dropped 3 bases and J dropped 3 bases, with 15 bases sitting between them. The CDR3 is 17 amino acids. Written as DNA, the CDR3 is TGTGCCAGTAGTATGTGGACAGTATGGAATGGGGCCAACGTCCTGACTTTC. Translation: CASSMWTVWNGANVLTF.

V usage is TRBV12-3 or TRBV12-4 and J usage is TRBJ1-3, with D unresolved. CDR3 size: 11 residues. The V end was cut by 5 bases, the J end by 4 bases, with 3 bases between. In DNA form, the CDR3 reads TGTGCCAGCAGTGGGGGAAACACCATATATTTT. Protein product: CASSGGNTIYF.

The chain combines TRBV5-1 with TRBJ2-2; 7 bases line up with TRBD1. Germline-derived CDR1 and CDR2 are SGHRS and YFSETQ. V gave up 3 bases and J gave up 0 bases; unmatched junction bases: 2. The CDR3 is 15 residues long. In DNA, the CDR3 is TGCGCCAGCAGCTCAGGGGGAGCGAACACCGGGGAGCTGTTTTTT. The encoded protein is CASSSGGANTGELFF.

The sample holds one count of this clone. The gene calls are TRBV12-3 or TRBV12-4 and TRBJ1-5; 7 bases agree with TRBD1. The CDR3 contains 13 residues. After removal of 5 bases from V and 6 bases from J, the junction contained 4 bases not matched to a gene. CDR3 DNA sequence: TGTGCCAGCAGTGAGGGGGCGCGTCAGCCCCAGCATTTT. It encodes CASSEGARQPQHF.

The rearrangement links TRBV9 to TRBJ2-7, with D hard to call. This CDR3 spans 11 amino acids. Germline V lookup: CDR1 SGDLS, CDR2 YYNGEE. The V end lost 6 bases, the J end lost 3 bases, and 7 bases lay between the germline ends. CDR3 bases: TGTGCCAGCAAGGGAAGCTACGAGCAGTACTTC. Amino acid sequence: CASKGSYEQYF.

This chain links TRBV6-5 with TRBJ1-5; D is perhaps TRBD1 (5 bases). The CDR3 runs 14 residues. Germline V gives CDR1 MNHEY, CDR2 SVGAGI. The V end lost 8 bases, the J end lost 4 bases, and 15 bases lay between the germline ends. The CDR3 here is CASWGPQYNQPQHF. CDR3 in DNA: TGTGCCAGCTGGGGACCCCAATATAATCAGCCCCAGCATTTT.

This rearrangement joins TRBV5-1 to TRBJ1-2, with D unclear. CDR1 and CDR2 (germline): SGHRS, YFSETQ. Between the trimmed V and J ends, which lost 0 bases and 8 bases, there was a span of 8 bases. This CDR3 has 12 residues. In DNA form, the CDR3 reads TGCGCCAGCAGCTTGGACCTTGGAGGCTACACCTTC. Residues: CASSLDLGGYTF.

CDR3 protein: CAYIQGPNEQFF. CDR3 coding DNA: TGTGCCTATATACAGGGTCCCAATGAGCAGTTCTTC. V is TRBV2 and J is TRBJ2-1; D is perhaps TRBD1 (6 bases). Between the trimmed V and J ends, which lost 11 bases and 6 bases, there was a span of 14 bases. Per germline, CDR1 SNHLY and CDR2 FYNNEI. The length of the CDR3 is 12 residues.

V and J are TRBV28 and TRBJ2-3; unclear D gene. CDR3 length equals 15 residues. V dropped 2 bases and J dropped 1 base, with 10 bases sitting between them. The germline gives CDR1 MDHEN, CDR2 SYDVKM. The CDR3 DNA is TGTGCCAGCAGTTTAGACCTTCGAGGCACAGATACGCAGTATTTT. This gives the protein CASSLDLRGTDTQYF. Based on the CDR3 plus reference TRBV28 and TRBJ2-3, the full variable domain is DVKVTQSSRYLVKRTGEKVFLECVQDMDHENMFWYRQDPGLGLRLIYFSYDVKMKEKGDIPEGYSVSREKKERFSLILESASTNQTSMYLCASSLDLRGTDTQYFGPGTRLTVL.

The chain joins TRBV20-1 to TRBJ2-1; D gene ambiguous. The CDR3 is 11 residues long. Trimming took off 5 bases at V and 2 bases at J, with 4 bases between the two ends. The germline gives CDR1 DFQATT, CDR2 SNEGSKA (reference sequence). The CDR3 loop reads CSAYPYNEQFF. The CDR3 nucleotides are TGCAGTGCTTATCCCTACAATGAGCAGTTCTTC.

This CDR3 reads CASSVGQRDGYTF. The CDR3 nucleotides read TGCGCCAGCAGTGTTGGTCAGAGAGATGGCTACACCTTC. The V call is TRBV10-1, the J call TRBJ1-2, with D uncertain. The V end lost 4 bases, the J end lost 6 bases, and 12 bases lay between the germline ends. The germline V gene has CDR1 WNHNN and CDR2 SYGVQD (reference sequence). The CDR3 totals 13 residues.

The rearrangement uses TRBV13 and TRBJ1-1; D not resolved. Germline CDR1 reads PRHDT; CDR2 reads FYEKMQ (reference sequence). The length of the CDR3 is 15 residues. The germline V and J ends were trimmed by 0 bases and 11 bases, with 19 bases remaining between them. CDR3 loop: CASSLGLLLPLKAFF. The CDR3 region has the DNA TGTGCCAGCAGCTTAGGCCTCCTCCTACCCCTAAAGGCTTTCTTT.

The J gene is TRBJ2-7, the V gene TRBV18; D possibly corresponds to TRBD1 (6 bases). The CDR3 loop spans 14 amino acids. In germline, CDR1 is KGHSH, CDR2 LQKENI. The V end was cut by 2 bases, the J end by 3 bases, with 11 bases between. CDR3 region: CASSPGQKDYEQYF. CDR3 bases: TGTGCCAGCTCACCAGGACAGAAGGACTACGAGCAGTACTTC.

The V call is TRBV19, the J call TRBJ1-5; D might be TRBD1 (6 bases). The CDR3 runs to 15 residues. Trimming pared 1 base from V and 7 bases from J, leaving 14 bases between. Germline CDR1 LNHDA, CDR2 SQIVND (reference sequence). DNA for the CDR3: TGTGCCAGTAGTATAGGGGGGCCCCGGTGGCAGCCCCAGCATTTT. Encoded protein: CASSIGGPRWQPQHF. The full variable domain, completed using reference TRBV19 and TRBJ1-5, is DGGITQSPKYLFRKEGQNVTLSCEQNLNHDAMYWYRQDPGQGLRLIYYSQIVNDFQKGDIAEGYSVSREKKESFPLTVTSAQKNPTAFYLCASSIGGPRWQPQHFGDGTRLSIL.

V usage is TRBV7-2 and J usage is TRBJ2-1; the match to TRBD1 covers 7 bases. Germline-derived CDR1 and CDR2 are SGHTA and FQGNSA. This CDR3 spans 13 amino acids. The trim removed 3 bases at V and 10 bases at J, leaving 6 bases unmatched. The CDR3 sequence is CASSLDGQEEQFF. CDR3 nucleotides: TGTGCCAGCAGCTTGGATGGACAGGAGGAGCAGTTCTTC.

The J gene is TRBJ1-1, the V gene TRBV5-4; the D is unclear. Germline CDR1 is SGHNT and CDR2 is YYREEE (reference sequence). CDR3 length equals 13 residues. V lost 0 bases and J lost 10, with 13 bases in between. DNA for the CDR3: TGTGCCAGCAGCTTGGCGACCCGCTCTGTAGCTTTCTTT. It yields the protein CASSLATRSVAFF.

The V and J genes are TRBV7-2 and TRBJ1-1; D remains ambiguous. The CDR3 extends over 11 amino acids. The V and J ends lost 1 base and 10 bases respectively, with 7 bases between them. Germline V gene data show CDR1 as SGHTA and CDR2 as FQGNSA. The CDR3 DNA sequence: TGTGCCAGCAGCTTAGGTGAGAGAGCTTTCTTT. Translated, it gives CASSLGERAFF.

The V call is TRBV27, the J call TRBJ1-5; tentatively, D is TRBD1 (6 bases). The germline V and J ends were trimmed by 3 bases and 4 bases, with 16 bases remaining between them. CDR1 and CDR2 (germline): MNHEY, SMNVEV (reference sequence). This CDR3 region has 16 residues. The CDR3 protein is CASSLWDIGVNQPQHF. CDR3 in DNA: TGTGCCAGCAGTTTGTGGGACATCGGTGTTAATCAGCCCCAGCATTTT.